One and the same sample provided the 19 T cell receptor beta chains below, sequenced in a study of cytomegalovirus exposure and HLA in healthy donors. Primers included in the PCR were 60 Vbeta and 13 Jbeta primers. TCRdb's table, derived via immunoSEQ multiplex PCR, lists solely in-frame clones and lacks some. The profile shows about 120,000 clones, roughly 80% of them singletons. Sequencing was performed on PBMCs. The origin of the receptors is a man aged 55 to 70 in good health and CMV-seropositive.

This rearrangement joins TRBV30 to TRBJ1-5; 7 bases are a match to TRBD1. The CDR3 has 13 amino acids. V trimming: 0 bases; J trimming: 7 bases; junction bases outside the gene matches: 3. Germline V gives CDR1 GTSNPN, CDR2 SVGIG (reference sequence). In nucleotides, the CDR3 is TGTGCCTGGAGTGTAGGGGGCGACCAGCCCCAGCATTTT. As protein: CAWSVGGDQPQHF.

Only a few counts were recorded for this clone. V and J are TRBV4-1 and TRBJ2-2; 11 bases align to TRBD1. This CDR3 is built from 16 residues. Germline CDR1 MGHRA, CDR2 YSYEKL. The V segment lost 7 bases and the J segment 7 bases; nucleotides outside the gene matches: 11. The CDR3 DNA follows: TGCGCCAGCACCCGACCGGGACAGGGGGGGTTCGGGGAGCTGTTTTTT. Translation: CASTRPGQGGFGELFF.

This clone was seen just once. This chain links TRBV15 with TRBJ1-1; 7 bases line up with TRBD1. Losses at the gene ends were 5 bases for V and 4 bases for J; bases not matched to a gene: 13. Per the germline V gene, CDR1 is LNHNV and CDR2 is YYDKDF (reference sequence). CDR3 size: 16 residues. The CDR3 reads CATSPRDSGYFTEAFF. DNA of the CDR3: TGTGCCACCAGCCCCCGGGACAGCGGTTATTTCACTGAAGCTTTCTTT.

A word on this clone: The junction differs from germline at one of its ends, possibly a read error. The V and J genes are TRBV5-1 and TRBJ2-6; possible D gene TRBD1, 6 bases. Germline assignment: CDR1 SGHRS and CDR2 YFSETQ. The CDR3 is 15 amino acids. CDR3 DNA sequence: TGCGCCAGCAGCTTAGGGAGCTCTGGGGGCAACGGCCTGACTTTC. This sequence encodes CASSLGSSGGNGLTF.

The chain couples TRBV7-9 to TRBJ2-7, with D perhaps TRBD2 (6 bases). This CDR3 region has 15 residues. Germline V gives CDR1 SEHNR, CDR2 FQNEAQ (reference sequence). V lost 5 bases and J 5 bases, leaving 19 bases between the germline ends. The CDR3 DNA sequence: TGTGCCAGCAGCCCGACAACGGGAGTCTACAACGAGCAGTACTTC. Translation gives CASSPTTGVYNEQYF.

J is TRBJ2-3 and V is TRBV21-1; the D call of TRBD1 is as the table states it, not checked on the DNA. TRBV21-1 is marked as a pseudogene. CDR3 size: 18 residues. The CDR3 DNA reads TGTGCCAGCAGCAAAGGACCGTACAGGGCCCCTAGCACAGATACGCAGTATTTT. Translating gives CASSKGPYRAPSTDTQYF.

This chain joins TRBV28 and TRBJ2-7, with no clear D. V lost 6 bases, J lost 4 bases, and 10 bases lay in between. This CDR3 has 12 amino acids. Germline CDR1 reads MDHEN; CDR2 reads SYDVKM. CDR3 protein: CASSRVGYEQYF. The CDR3 region has the DNA TGTGCCAGCAGCCGGGTTGGGTACGAGCAGTACTTC.

The chain links TRBV7-9 to TRBJ2-3; D is undetermined. The germline gives CDR1 SEHNR, CDR2 FQNEAQ (reference sequence). Trimming left V 4 bases short and J 3 bases short, with 5 bases between. CDR3 size: 12 residues. The CDR3 protein is CASSSSTDTQYF. CDR3 bases: TGTGCCAGCAGCTCATCAACAGATACGCAGTATTTT.

This clone was seen more than once but under ten times. The V and J genes are TRBV27 and TRBJ1-1; TRBD1 agrees at 7 bases. Trimming at V came to 5 bases and at J to 4 bases, leaving 7 bases not matched to a gene. The CDR3 has 14 residues. The germline CDR1 and CDR2 sequences are MNHEY and SMNVEV (reference sequence). CDR3 coding DNA: TGTGCCAGCAGTCCCCGACAGGGTACCACTGAAGCTTTCTTT. Encoded protein: CASSPRQGTTEAFF.

The chain combines TRBV5-1 with TRBJ2-2, with D unclear. V was shortened by 0 bases and J by 7 bases, with 7 bases between the two germline ends. The CDR3 consists of 13 residues. CDR1 and CDR2 (germline): SGHRS, YFSETQ. In DNA, the CDR3 is TGCGCCAGCAGCTTGGAAGCCCGCGGGGAGCTGTTTTTT. It encodes CASSLEARGELFF.

The chain is built from TRBV18 and TRBJ1-5; D possibly corresponds to TRBD1 (5 bases). Trimming removed 3 bases from V and 2 bases from J, with 11 bases in between. The CDR3 has 15 residues. Germline CDR1 reads KGHSH; CDR2 reads LQKENI. CDR3 protein: CASSPEGRGNQPQHF. The CDR3 DNA follows: TGTGCCAGCTCACCGGAGGGCAGGGGCAATCAGCCCCAGCATTTT.

V is TRBV11-2 and J is TRBJ2-1; 10 nucleotides agree with TRBD2. V trimming: 3 bases; J trimming: 8 bases; junction bases outside the gene matches: 4. The CDR3 has 14 amino acids. Germline V gives CDR1 SGHAT, CDR2 FQNNGV. DNA for the CDR3: TGTGCCAGCAGCTTCAGCGGGAGGGTCGATGAGCAGTTCTTC. It yields the protein CASSFSGRVDEQFF.

This clone was observed a few times. The rearrangement links TRBV12-5 to TRBJ2-7, with 9 bases lining up with TRBD1. Trimming at V came to 9 bases and at J to 3 bases, leaving 6 bases not matched to a gene. The CDR3 covers 13 residues. From germline, CDR1 is LGHNT and CDR2 FRNRAP. The DNA for the CDR3 is TGTGCTAGCTTGACAGGGGGAGGCTACGAGCAGTACTTC. Encoded protein: CASLTGGGYEQYF.

In DNA, the CDR3 is TGTGCCAGCTCACCACGACGGGACAGAGTTAACATCCAGTATTTT. Its protein is CASSPRRDRVNIQYF. The chain couples TRBV18 to TRBJ1-3; 7 bases fit TRBD1. Unmatched junction bases numbered 16, after V lost 1 base and J lost 16 bases. Germline assignment: CDR1 KGHSH and CDR2 LQKENI. This CDR3 contains 15 residues.

This clone was recorded once. CDR3 protein: CASSPTAGTYEQYF. The CDR3 nucleotides read TGTGCCAGCTCACCGACCGCAGGGACCTACGAGCAGTACTTC. V and J are TRBV18 and TRBJ2-7, with TRBD1 as a possible D gene (5 bases). V lost 3 bases, J lost 2 bases, and 11 bases lay in between. Germline CDR1 and CDR2: KGHSH and LQKENI. This CDR3 has 14 amino acids.

V is TRBV29-1 and J is TRBJ2-3; 14 nucleotides agree with TRBD2. The CDR3 is made up of 19 amino acids. Germline V CDR1 and CDR2: SQVTM, ANQGSEA. The V gene end was trimmed by 4 bases and the J gene end by 4 bases; junction bases not matched to a gene: 16. The CDR3 nucleotides are TGCAGCGTTGGAATTGAGACTAGCGGGGGGGCCTACGAGGCAGATACGCAGTATTTT. This encodes CSVGIETSGGAYEADTQYF.

The rearrangement joins TRBV19 to TRBJ2-7; TRBD1 might be the D (6 bases). Trimming cost V 6 bases and J 1 base, with 16 bases left between them. CDR3 length: 15 amino acids. Germline CDR1 LNHDA, CDR2 SQIVND (reference sequence). CDR3 protein: CASRYRQEQSYEQYF. CDR3 nucleotides: TGTGCCAGTAGATACAGACAGGAACAATCCTACGAGCAGTACTTC.

The CDR3 nucleotides are TGCGCCAGCAGCCAAGATTACTCCTACGAGCAGTACTTC. Translating gives CASSQDYSYEQYF. This chain connects TRBV4-1 to TRBJ2-7; no clear D gene. Per germline, CDR1 MGHRA and CDR2 YSYEKL. This CDR3 comprises 13 residues. V lost 0 bases and J lost 0, with 3 bases in between.

This chain connects TRBV21-1 to TRBJ1-5. TRBV21-1 is listed as a pseudogene. This CDR3 has 19 residues. CDR3: CASSQRGGGVKDSNQPQHF. In DNA form, the CDR3 reads TGTGCCAGCTCTCAAAGGGGAGGGGGGGTTAAAGATAGCAATCAGCCCCAGCATTTT.